This passage covers 6 T cell receptor beta chains from one sample sequenced in a study of blood T cell repertoires in COVID-19. TCRdb's copy holds only in-frame clones and misses some; the assay was immunoSEQ multiplex PCR. The data hold 25,000 to 30,000 clones, with more than 65% observed a single time. Sequencing was done on a sample of peripheral blood. These receptors were collected from an older woman with acute or convalescent COVID-19.

This chain joins TRBV30 and TRBJ1-1; D may be TRBD1 (5 bases). From germline, CDR1 is GTSNPN and CDR2 SVGIG (reference sequence). The germline V and J ends were trimmed by 5 bases and 8 bases, with 18 bases remaining between them. The CDR3 loop spans 13 amino acids. The CDR3 bases are TGTGCCTGGGTTGTTGGGGGGAGAACGGAAGCTTTCTTT. Amino acid sequence: CAWVVGGRTEAFF.

Concerning this clone: Distinct nucleotide sequences in the sample also encode this CDR3. This sequence joins TRBV9 and TRBJ2-5, with 7 bases that match TRBD1. The CDR3 consists of 13 residues. With 1 base clipped from V and 5 bases from J, the junction kept 2 bases outside the gene matches. The V gene's germline CDR1 is SGDLS and CDR2 YYNGEE. This CDR3 is CASSVTGVETQYF. CDR3 in DNA: TGTGCCAGCAGCGTAACAGGGGTCGAGACCCAGTACTTC.

This clone showed up just a few times. The chain couples TRBV3-1 (or the pseudogene TRBV3-2) to TRBJ1-5, with 7 bases that match TRBD1. The CDR3 has 16 amino acids. Unmatched junction bases numbered 3, after V lost 1 base and J lost 0 bases. Germline CDR1 is LGHDT and CDR2 is YNNKEL (reference sequence). This CDR3 reads CASSQGDRNSNQPQHF. The CDR3 region has the DNA TGTGCCAGCAGCCAAGGGGACAGAAATAGCAATCAGCCCCAGCATTTT.

V and J are TRBV19 and TRBJ1-2, with 8 bases aligning to TRBD1. Germline values: CDR1 LNHDA, CDR2 SQIVND (reference sequence). The CDR3 consists of 14 residues. V shed 10 bases, J shed 5 bases, and the junction held 12 bases outside the gene matches. The CDR3 DNA reads TGTGCCACCGGTTCACAGGGGGTATATTATGGCTACACCTTC. It encodes CATGSQGVYYGYTF.

This rearrangement joins TRBV19 to TRBJ2-2; D ambiguous. Germline values: CDR1 LNHDA, CDR2 SQIVND (reference sequence). This CDR3 has 16 amino acids. The V end lost 3 bases, the J end lost 0 bases, and 11 bases lay between the germline ends. The chain's CDR3 is CASSINRRTNTGELFF. The CDR3 region has the DNA TGTGCCAGTAGTATTAACAGAAGGACGAACACCGGGGAGCTGTTTTTT.

The chain employs TRBV28 and TRBJ1-2; a possible D gene is TRBD1 (6 bases). Trimming stripped 5 bases from V and 4 bases from J, with 11 bases between. The CDR3 loop spans 13 amino acids. Germline assignment: CDR1 MDHEN and CDR2 SYDVKM. The CDR3 is CASSPETGYGYTF. The CDR3, as DNA: TGTGCCAGCAGTCCGGAGACAGGCTATGGCTACACCTTC.